Listed below are T cell receptor beta chains from one sample, sequenced in a study of OX40 agonist ivuxolimab in advanced cancers. Measured with immunoSEQ multiplex PCR; TCRdb has only the in-frame clones, and not every one. The sample records nearly 50,000 clones, roughly 84% being singletons. The material sequenced was CD4+ or CD8+ T cells sorted from blood, taken in a trial of the OX40 agonist ivuxolimab. The receptors derive from an adult with an advanced solid tumor such as melanoma, head and neck, liver or kidney cancer. Each CDR3 is given with its conserved first and last residue. The D gene is left open where the match is weak. Size is omitted from some rows. Given values are once, few, many or a class for expanded clones.

clone_size,d_call,j_call,v_call,cdr3_nt,cdr3_aa
NA,NA,TRBJ2-2,TRBV5-1,TGCGCCAGCAGCTCCGAACTTAGAACCGGGGAGCTGTTTTTT,CASSSELRTGELFF
few,NA,TRBJ1-1,TRBV6-1,TGTGCCAGCAGTAAGACACTTTTGCCAGCTTTCTTT,CASSKTLLPAFF
NA,NA,TRBJ2-7,TRBV6-1,TGTGCCAGCAGTGAAGAATGGGACCTCATTCGGTACGAGCAGTACTTC,CASSEEWDLIRYEQYF
once,NA,TRBJ1-5,TRBV5-4,TGTGCCAGCAGCCGGACAGCTCATCAGCCCCAGCATTTT,CASSRTAHQPQHF
NA,NA,TRBJ2-3,TRBV27,TGTGCCAGCAGTTCTGGGGCGAGCACAGATACGCAGTATTTT,CASSSGASTDTQYF
few,TRBD2,TRBJ2-1,TRBV6-6,TGTGCCAGCAGTTACCGGACTAGCGGGAAAAATGAGCAGTTCTTC,CASSYRTSGKNEQFF
NA,NA,TRBJ2-7,TRBV29-1,TGCAGCGTTGTTCCCCGGGACACCTCCTACGAGCAGTACTTC,CSVVPRDTSYEQYF
NA,NA,TRBJ2-2,TRBV18,TGTGCCAGCTCACCACGGCAACCGGAGAGAATTAACACCGGGGAGCTGTTTTTT,CASSPRQPERINTGELFF
NA,TRBD1,TRBJ1-4,TRBV4-2,TGTGCCAGCAGCCAACGGACAGGGAATGAAAAACTGTTTTTT,CASSQRTGNEKLFF
NA,TRBD2,TRBJ2-1,TRBV7-2,TGTGCCAGCAGCCCAACTAGCGGGAGAAGGATTGAGCAGTTCTTC,CASSPTSGRRIEQFF
NA,TRBD1,TRBJ1-1,TRBV5-1,TGCGCCAGCAGCTTGGCCGTGACAGGGGGAGAAGCTTTCTTT,CASSLAVTGGEAFF
once,NA,TRBJ2-7,TRBV4-2,TGTGCCAGCAGCCAAGTTGGCGGGACGTGGGAGCAGTACTTC,CASSQVGGTWEQYF
NA,TRBD2,TRBJ2-1,TRBV19,TGTGCCAGTAGTCCCGATAGCGGGGGCCCGGGCAATGAGCAGTTCTTC,CASSPDSGGPGNEQFF
few,NA,TRBJ1-1,TRBV25-1,TGTGCCAGCAGTGAAGGGACCCTGGGGGACACTGAAGCTTTCTTT,CASSEGTLGDTEAFF
NA,NA,TRBJ2-1,TRBV6-5,TGTGCCAGCAAACGAAGGACAGCTACTAATGAGCAGTTCTTC,CASKRRTATNEQFF
NA,NA,TRBJ2-4,TRBV5-6,TGTGCCAGCAGCCCCCTAAGTAGCAGCAAAAACATTCAGTACTTC,CASSPLSSSKNIQYF